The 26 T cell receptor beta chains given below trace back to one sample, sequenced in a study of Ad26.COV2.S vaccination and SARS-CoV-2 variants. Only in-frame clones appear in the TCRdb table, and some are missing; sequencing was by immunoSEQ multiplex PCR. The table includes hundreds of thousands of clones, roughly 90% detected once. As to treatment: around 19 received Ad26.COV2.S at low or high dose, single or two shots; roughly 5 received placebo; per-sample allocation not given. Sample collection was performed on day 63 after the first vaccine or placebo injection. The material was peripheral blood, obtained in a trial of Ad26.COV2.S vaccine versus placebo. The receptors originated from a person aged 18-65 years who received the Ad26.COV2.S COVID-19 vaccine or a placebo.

The CDR3 nucleotides are TGTGCCAGCAGCCCCGGTTCGGGGGGAGCTTTCTTT. Translating gives CASSPGSGGAFF. The gene calls are TRBV27 and TRBJ1-1; perhaps TRBD1 as D (5 bases). The CDR3 extends over 12 amino acids. Germline CDR1 is MNHEY and CDR2 is SMNVEV (reference sequence). The ends were cut back, 6 bases at V and 10 bases at J, with 15 bases in the middle.

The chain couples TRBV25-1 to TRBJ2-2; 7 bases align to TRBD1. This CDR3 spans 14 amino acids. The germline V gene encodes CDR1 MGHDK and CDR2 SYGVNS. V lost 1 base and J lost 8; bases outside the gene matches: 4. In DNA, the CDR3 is TGTGCCAGCAGTGAATTGACAGGGCCGGGGGAGCTGTTTTTT. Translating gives CASSELTGPGELFF.

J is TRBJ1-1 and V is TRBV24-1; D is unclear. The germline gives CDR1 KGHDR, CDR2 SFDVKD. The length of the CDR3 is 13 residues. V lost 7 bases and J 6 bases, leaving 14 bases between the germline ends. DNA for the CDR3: TGTGCCACCAGCGTTTCCGGGAGGCCTGAAGCTTTCTTT. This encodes CATSVSGRPEAFF.

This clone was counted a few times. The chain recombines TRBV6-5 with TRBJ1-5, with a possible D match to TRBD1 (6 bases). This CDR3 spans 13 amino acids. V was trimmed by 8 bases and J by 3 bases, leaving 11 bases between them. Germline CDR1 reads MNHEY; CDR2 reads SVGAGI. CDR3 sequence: CASSRGYNQPQHF. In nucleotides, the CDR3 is TGTGCCAGCTCAAGGGGGTACAATCAGCCCCAGCATTTT.

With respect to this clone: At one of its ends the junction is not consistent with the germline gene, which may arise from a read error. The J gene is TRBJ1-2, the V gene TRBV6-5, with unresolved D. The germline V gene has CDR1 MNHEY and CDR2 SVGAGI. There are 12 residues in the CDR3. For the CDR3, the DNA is TGTGCCAGCAGTTACTCGTGGCCAGAGCTCTACTTC. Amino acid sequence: CASSYSWPELYF.

The CDR3 bases are TGCGCCAGCAGCCTGGGTAGCGAGAAGGGTGAGCAGTTCTTC. It codes for CASSLGSEKGEQFF. This chain links TRBV5-1 with TRBJ2-1, with D possibly being TRBD2 (5 bases). V lost 4 bases to trimming and J lost 9 bases, with 17 bases between them. The CDR3 has 14 residues. Germline V gene lookup returns CDR1 SGHRS and CDR2 YFSETQ. Full variable domain (rest looked up from reference TRBV5-1 and TRBJ2-1): KAGVTQTPRYLIKTRGQQVTLSCSPISGHRSVSWYQQTPGQGLQFLFEYFSETQRNKGNFPGRFSGRQFSNSRSEMNVSTLELGDSALYLCASSLGSEKGEQFFGPGTRLTVL.

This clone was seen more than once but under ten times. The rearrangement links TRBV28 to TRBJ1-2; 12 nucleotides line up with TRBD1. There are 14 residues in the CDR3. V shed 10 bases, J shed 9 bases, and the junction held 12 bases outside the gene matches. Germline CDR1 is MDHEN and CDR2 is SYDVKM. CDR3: CAIRAGTGGGRYTF. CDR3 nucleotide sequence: TGTGCCATCCGAGCCGGGACAGGGGGCGGTCGCTACACCTTC.

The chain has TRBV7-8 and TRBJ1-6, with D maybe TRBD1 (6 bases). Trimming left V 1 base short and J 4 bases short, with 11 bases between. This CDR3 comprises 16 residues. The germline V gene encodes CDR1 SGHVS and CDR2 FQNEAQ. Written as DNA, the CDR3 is TGTGCCAGCAGCTTAGTCACAGGGCTGTATAATTCACCCCTCCACTTT. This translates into CASSLVTGLYNSPLHF.

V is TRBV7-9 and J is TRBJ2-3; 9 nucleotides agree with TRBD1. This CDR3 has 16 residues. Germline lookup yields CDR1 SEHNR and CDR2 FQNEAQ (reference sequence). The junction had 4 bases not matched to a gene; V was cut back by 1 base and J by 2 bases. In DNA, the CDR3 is TGTGCCAGCAGCTTAGTGCGGACAGGGGACACAGATACGCAGTATTTT. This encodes CASSLVRTGDTDTQYF. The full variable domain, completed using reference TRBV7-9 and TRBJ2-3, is DTGVSQNPRHKITKRGQNVTFRCDPISEHNRLYWYRQTLGQGPEFLTYFQNEAQLEKSRLLSDRFSAERPKGSFSTLEIQRTEQGDSAMYLCASSLVRTGDTDTQYFGPGTRLTVL.

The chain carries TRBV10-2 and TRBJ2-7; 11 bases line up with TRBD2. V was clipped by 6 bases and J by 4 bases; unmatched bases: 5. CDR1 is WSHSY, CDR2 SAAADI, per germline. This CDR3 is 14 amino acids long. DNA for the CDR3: TGCGCCAGCAGGCTAGCGGGGGGTGTGTACGAGCAGTACTTC. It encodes CASRLAGGVYEQYF.

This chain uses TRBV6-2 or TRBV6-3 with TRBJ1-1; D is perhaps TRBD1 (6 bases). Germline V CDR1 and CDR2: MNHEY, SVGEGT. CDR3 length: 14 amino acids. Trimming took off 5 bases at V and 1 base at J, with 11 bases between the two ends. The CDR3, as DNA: TGTGCCAGCAGTAAATACAGGGAGAACACTGAAGCTTTCTTT. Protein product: CASSKYRENTEAFF.

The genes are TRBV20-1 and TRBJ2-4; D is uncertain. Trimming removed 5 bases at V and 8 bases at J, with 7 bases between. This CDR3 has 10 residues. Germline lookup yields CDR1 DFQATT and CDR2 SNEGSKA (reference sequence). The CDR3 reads CSASRDIQYF. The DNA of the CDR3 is TGCAGTGCTTCCCGAGACATTCAGTACTTC.

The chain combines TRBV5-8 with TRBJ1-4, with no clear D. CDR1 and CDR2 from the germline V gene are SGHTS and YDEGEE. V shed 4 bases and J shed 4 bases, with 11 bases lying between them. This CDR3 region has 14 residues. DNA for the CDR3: TGTGCCAGCAGCCGAAGGACGGGTAATGAAAAACTGTTTTTT. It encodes CASSRRTGNEKLFF.

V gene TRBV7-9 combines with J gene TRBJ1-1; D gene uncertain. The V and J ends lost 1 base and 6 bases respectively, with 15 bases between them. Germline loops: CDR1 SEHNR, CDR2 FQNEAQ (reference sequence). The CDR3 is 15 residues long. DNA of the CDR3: TGTGCCAGCAGCTTAGAACCCGCCAGAGTCGCTGAAGCTTTCTTT. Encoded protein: CASSLEPARVAEAFF.

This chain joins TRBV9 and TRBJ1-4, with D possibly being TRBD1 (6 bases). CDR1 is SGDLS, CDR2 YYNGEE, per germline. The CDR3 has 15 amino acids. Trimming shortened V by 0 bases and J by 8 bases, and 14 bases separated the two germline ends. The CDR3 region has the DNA TGTGCCAGCAGCGTAGTAGGGGGTCCTGACGAAAAACTGTTTTTT. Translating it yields CASSVVGGPDEKLFF.

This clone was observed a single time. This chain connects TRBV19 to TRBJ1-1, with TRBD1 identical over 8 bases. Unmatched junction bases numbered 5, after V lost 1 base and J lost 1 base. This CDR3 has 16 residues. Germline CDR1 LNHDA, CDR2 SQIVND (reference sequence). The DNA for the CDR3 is TGTGCCAGTAGTATAGCCCCGACAGGGGCGAACACTGAAGCTTTCTTT. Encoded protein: CASSIAPTGANTEAFF. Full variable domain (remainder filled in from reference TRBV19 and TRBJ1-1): DGGITQSPKYLFRKEGQNVTLSCEQNLNHDAMYWYRQDPGQGLRLIYYSQIVNDFQKGDIAEGYSVSREKKESFPLTVTSAQKNPTAFYLCASSIAPTGANTEAFFGQGTRLTVV.

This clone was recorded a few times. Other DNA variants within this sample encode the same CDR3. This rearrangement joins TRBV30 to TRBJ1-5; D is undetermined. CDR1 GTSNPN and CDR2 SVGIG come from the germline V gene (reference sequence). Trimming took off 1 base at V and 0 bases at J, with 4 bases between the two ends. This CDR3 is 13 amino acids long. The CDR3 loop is CAWSGGSNQPQHF. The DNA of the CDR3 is TGTGCCTGGAGTGGTGGTAGCAATCAGCCCCAGCATTTT.

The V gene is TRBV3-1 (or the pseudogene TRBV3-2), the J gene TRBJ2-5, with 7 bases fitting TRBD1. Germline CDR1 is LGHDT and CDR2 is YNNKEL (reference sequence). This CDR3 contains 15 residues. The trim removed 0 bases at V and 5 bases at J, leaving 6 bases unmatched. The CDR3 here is CASSQDAGTAETQYF. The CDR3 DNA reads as TGTGCCAGCAGCCAAGATGCAGGGACAGCTGAGACCCAGTACTTC.

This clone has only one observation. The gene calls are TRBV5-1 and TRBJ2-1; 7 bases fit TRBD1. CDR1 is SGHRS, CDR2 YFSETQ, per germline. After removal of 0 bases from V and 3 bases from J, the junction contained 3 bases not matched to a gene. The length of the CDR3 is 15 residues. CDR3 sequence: CASSLVGGNYNEQFF. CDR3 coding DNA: TGCGCCAGCAGCTTGGTAGGGGGCAACTACAATGAGCAGTTCTTC.

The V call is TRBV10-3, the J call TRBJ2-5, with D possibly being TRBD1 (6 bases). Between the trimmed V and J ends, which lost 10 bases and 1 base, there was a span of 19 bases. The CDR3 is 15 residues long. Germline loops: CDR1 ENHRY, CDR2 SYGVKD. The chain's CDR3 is CATAIGDRIQETQYF. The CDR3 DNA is TGTGCCACCGCTATCGGAGACAGGATCCAAGAGACCCAGTACTTC.

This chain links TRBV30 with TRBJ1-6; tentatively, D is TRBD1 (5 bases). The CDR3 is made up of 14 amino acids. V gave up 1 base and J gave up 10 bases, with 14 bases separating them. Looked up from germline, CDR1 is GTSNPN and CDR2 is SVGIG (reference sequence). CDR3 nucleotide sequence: TGTGCCTGGAGTGATTGGCAGGGAGACTCACCCCTCCACTTT. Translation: CAWSDWQGDSPLHF.

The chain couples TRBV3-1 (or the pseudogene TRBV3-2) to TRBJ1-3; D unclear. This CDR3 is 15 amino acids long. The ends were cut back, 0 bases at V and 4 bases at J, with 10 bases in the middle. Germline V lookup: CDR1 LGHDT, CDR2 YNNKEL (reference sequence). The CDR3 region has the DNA TGTGCCAGCAGCCAAGAAAGGACGGGAGGAAACACCATATATTTT. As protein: CASSQERTGGNTIYF.

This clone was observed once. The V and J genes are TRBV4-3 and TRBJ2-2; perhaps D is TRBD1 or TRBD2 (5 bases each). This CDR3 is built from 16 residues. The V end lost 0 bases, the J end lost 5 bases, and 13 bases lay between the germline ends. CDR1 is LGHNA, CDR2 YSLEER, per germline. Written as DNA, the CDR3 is TGCGCCAGCAGCCAAGATGACGGGGACGGGACCGGGGAGCTGTTTTTT. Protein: CASSQDDGDGTGELFF.

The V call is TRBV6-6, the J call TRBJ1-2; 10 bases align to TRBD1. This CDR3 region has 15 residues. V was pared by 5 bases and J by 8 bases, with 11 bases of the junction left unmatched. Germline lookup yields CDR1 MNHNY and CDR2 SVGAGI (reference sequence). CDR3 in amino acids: CASSTTRQGAQGYTF. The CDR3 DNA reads TGTGCCAGCAGTACAACGAGACAGGGGGCGCAAGGCTACACCTTC.

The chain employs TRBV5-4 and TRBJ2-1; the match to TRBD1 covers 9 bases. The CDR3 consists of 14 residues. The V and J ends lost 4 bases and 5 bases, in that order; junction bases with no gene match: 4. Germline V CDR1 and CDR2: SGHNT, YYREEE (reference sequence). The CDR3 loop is CASSPGQGHNEQFF. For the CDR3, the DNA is TGTGCCAGCAGCCCGGGACAGGGTCACAATGAGCAGTTCTTC. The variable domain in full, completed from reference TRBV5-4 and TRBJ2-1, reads ETGVTQSPTHLIKTRGQQVTLRCSSQSGHNTVSWYQQALGQGPQFIFQYYREEENGRGNFPPRFSGLQFPNYSSELNVNALELDDSALYLCASSPGQGHNEQFFGPGTRLTVL.

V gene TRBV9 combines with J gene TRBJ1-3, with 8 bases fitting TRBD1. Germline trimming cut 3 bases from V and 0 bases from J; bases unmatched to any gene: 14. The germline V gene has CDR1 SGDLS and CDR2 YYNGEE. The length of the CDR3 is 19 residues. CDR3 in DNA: TGTGCCAGCAGCGAATTCCGGGACAGGAAAACTCACTCTGGAAACACCATATATTTT. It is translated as CASSEFRDRKTHSGNTIYF.